Here is one T cell receptor (beta chain) with its context. Other DNA variants within this sample encode the same CDR3. The sample belongs to a study of shared clonotypes between healthy human individuals. TCRdb keeps only in-frame clones here, not all; method: immunoSEQ multiplex PCR. The data hold 2,500,000 or so clones, with more than 90% observed a single time. Looked up from germline, CDR1 is SGHTA and CDR2 is FQGNSA. V lost 5 bases, J lost 0 bases, and 6 bases stayed unmatched. The CDR3 is 15 residues long. Every contributor of samples was a Caucasian grown-up residing in Nashville, Tennessee. The sequence was obtained from a man aged 18 to 35 in good health. Sequenced input: naive CD4+ T cells sorted from blood. Documented subset: CD45RA+ positively selected. This chain connects TRBV7-2 to TRBJ1-1; TRBD1 aligns across 7 bases. This CDR3 reads CASSPRQGLNTEAFF. The CDR3 nucleotides read TGTGCCAGCAGCCCCCGACAGGGACTGAACACTGAAGCTTTCTTT.